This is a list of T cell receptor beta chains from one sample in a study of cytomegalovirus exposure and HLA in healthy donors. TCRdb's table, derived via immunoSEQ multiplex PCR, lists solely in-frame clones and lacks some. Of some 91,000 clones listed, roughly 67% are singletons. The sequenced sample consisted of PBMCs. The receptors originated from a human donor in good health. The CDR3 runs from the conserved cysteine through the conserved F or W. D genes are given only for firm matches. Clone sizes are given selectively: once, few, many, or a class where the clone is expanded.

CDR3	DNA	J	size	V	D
CASSIKAGGHYEQYF	TGTGCCAGTAGTATCAAAGCGGGGGGGCATTACGAGCAGTACTTC	TRBJ2-7	NA	TRBV19	TRBD2
CSVPTPDRDLGFF	TGCAGCGTTCCCACCCCCGACAGGGACTTAGGGTTCTTC	TRBJ2-1	once	TRBV29-1	NA
CASSYSDRTLPEAFF	TGTGCCAGCAGTTACTCCGACAGGACCCTGCCTGAAGCTTTCTTT	TRBJ1-1	NA	TRBV6-6	NA
CAWSRSLQHYSNQPQHF	TGTGCCTGGAGTCGAAGTCTACAGCATTATAGCAATCAGCCCCAGCATTTT	TRBJ1-5	few	TRBV30	NA
CASSLGDSLSGANVLTF	TGCGCCAGCAGCTTGGGGGACAGTCTCTCTGGGGCCAACGTCCTGACTTTC	TRBJ2-6	once	TRBV5-1	TRBD1
CASSPTATSGQETQYF	TGTGCCAGCAGCCCAACGGCGACTAGCGGACAAGAGACCCAGTACTTC	TRBJ2-5	NA	TRBV5-4	TRBD2
CASSQIRGRYEQYF	TGTGCCAGTAGTCAAATCAGGGGAAGATACGAGCAGTACTTC	TRBJ2-7	NA	TRBV19	NA
CASSRPGQGATEAFF	TGCGCCAGCAGCCGGCCGGGACAGGGGGCCACTGAAGCTTTCTTT	TRBJ1-1	NA	TRBV4-1	TRBD1
CASSVQGWDTEAFF	TGTGCCAGCAGTGTCCAGGGGTGGGACACTGAAGCTTTCTTT	TRBJ1-1	once	TRBV25-1	NA
CASSYYRQAEAFF	TGTGCCAGCAGTTACTACAGACAGGCTGAAGCTTTCTTT	TRBJ1-1	NA	TRBV6-5	NA
CASSLSGINTQYF	TGCGCCAGCAGCCTTTCAGGGATTAATACGCAGTATTTT	TRBJ2-3	once	TRBV4-1	NA
CASRNTAGGASYEQYF	TGTGCCAGCAGAAATACAGCGGGGGGAGCCTCCTACGAGCAGTACTTC	TRBJ2-7	NA	TRBV6-9	TRBD2
CASSFPDNSPLHF	TGTGCCAGCAGCTTTCCAGATAATTCACCCCTCCACTTT	TRBJ1-6	NA	TRBV7-9	NA
CASSDQGEEYEQYF	TGTGCCAGCAGCGACCAGGGGGAAGAATACGAGCAGTACTTC	TRBJ2-7	NA	TRBV2	TRBD1
CASSLGRVQETQYF	TGTGCCAGCAGCTTAGGCAGGGTCCAAGAGACCCAGTACTTC	TRBJ2-5	NA	TRBV7-8	NA
CASSPDKSPGNTIYF	TGTGCCAGCAGCCCTGACAAAAGCCCTGGAAACACCATATATTTT	TRBJ1-3	once	TRBV5-6	NA
CASSLTLTGLEQYF	TGTGCCAGCAGCTTGACCCTGACAGGGCTCGAGCAGTACTTC	TRBJ2-7	few	TRBV5-5	TRBD1